This T cell receptor (beta chain) was observed in a study of Ad26.COV2.S vaccination and SARS-CoV-2 variants (dated by TCRdb to the early 2020s). About the investigation overall: Vaccine-arm donors were drawn from COV1001, a multicentre, randomized, double-blind, placebo-controlled phase I-IIa trial of Ad26.COV2.S in healthy adults. Ad26.COV2.S was given intramuscularly at 5x10^10 or 1x10^11 viral particles, as a single shot or as two shots 56 days apart. TCRbeta repertoire sequencing served as the tool for gauging how specific and how broad the SARS-CoV-2-reactive T cell receptors were following Ad26.COV2.S vaccination. The TCR-sequenced set comprised approximately 30 samples: around 20 Ad26.COV2.S vaccine recipients, 5 placebo recipients and 8 SARS-CoV-2 convalescent individuals. Participants in the trial were split at random into five groups of five each, receiving low-dose or high-dose Ad26.COV2.S once or twice, or else placebo on both occasions. Throughout the experiments and outcome assessment, investigators stayed blinded to trial group allocation. Here is what the overall study found, with its caveats: Substantial breadth of spike-specific CD8+ and CD4+ T cell responses was reported after vaccination. Vaccine and placebo recipients had similar non-spike TCR breadth, a finding consistent with the vaccine containing only spike. It was noted by the authors that total T cell responses may have been underestimated by the TCR breadth and depth analyses. The study was not powered for comparison of responses between vaccine doses or regimens. Higher spike-specific TCR breadth was observed in Ad26.COV2.S recipients than in placebo recipients (P = 0.0014).

V ends up 2 bases short and J 3 bases short, with an unmatched junction base count of 2. CDR1 and CDR2, looked up from the germline V gene, are SGHAT and FQNNGV. The CDR3 covers 14 residues, taking in both the cysteine and the phenylalanine. Kept here is only the CDR3 DNA, which spans 42 bases and is read in frame from base 1. The immunoSEQ Assay was used to sequence TCRbeta CDR3 regions. After extraction, genomic DNA underwent amplification by bias-controlled multiplex PCR, followed by high-throughput sequencing. The study's processing was this. To quantify the absolute abundance of every unique TCRbeta CDR3 region, sequences were collapsed and filtered. T cell fraction was estimated by normalization of TCRbeta template counts to usable DNA, with usable DNA being measured through amplification of reference genes present in all nucleated cells. Repertoire TCRs were annotated as SARS-CoV-2-specific when V gene, CDR3 amino acid sequence and J gene were exactly matched to a known reactive TCR set. The reference SARS-CoV-2 TCR set was obtained from MIRA and was filtered for enrichment in COVID-19-positive ImmuneCODE repertoires, whereby public or cross-reactive TCRs were removed. Drawing on the MIRA antigens, annotated TCRs were analysed further at the level of specific ORF or position within ORF. Breadth was defined as annotated unique rearrangements over total unique productive rearrangements; depth was the summed frequency of those rearrangements. TCR breadth was compared between groups using two-sided Wilcoxon rank-sum tests. TCRdb took over this immuneACCESS table, retaining in-frame rearrangements with V and J assigned. Such tables are incomplete; in checked studies, under half of the missing clones stem from an unresolved V gene, and the remainder is unexplained. V and J calls and clone size are copied from that table; D and trimming were computed from the DNA. This sample is represented by some 640,000 clones; roughly 90% of them were singletons. The ten biggest clones cover over 1.3% of the sample.

The meaning of the sample's treatment or condition label: some 19 received Ad26.COV2.S at low or high dose, single or two shots; about 5 received placebo; per-sample allocation not given. For vaccine and placebo recipients, the sequenced repertoires came from samples collected on day 63 after the first injection. Cohort 1b enrolled 25 adults aged 18-55 years at a single site in Boston, USA, between 29 July and 7 August 2020. Ad26.COV2.S was a replication-incompetent adenovirus type 26 vector expressing a prefusion-stabilized SARS-CoV-2 spike protein from the original Wuhan strain. Of note for this clone: This receptor's antigen is unknown. Per-base qualities were not stored, and no clone one base away is much larger.

The clonotype comes from a person aged 18-60 years who received the Ad26.COV2.S COVID-19 vaccine or a placebo. Recombination joined TRBV11-2 with TRBJ1-1; a stretch of 8 junction bases matches TRBD1. The sample in question was peripheral blood, obtained in a trial of Ad26.COV2.S vaccine versus placebo. Here is the DNA: TGTGCCAGCAGCTTACAGGGGGCGTACACTGAAGCTTTCTTT. It is translated as CASSLQGAYTEAFF. The full variable domain, completed from the reference TRBV11-2 and TRBJ1-1 proteins outside the CDR3, reads EAGVAQSPRYKIIEKRQSVAFWCNPISGHATLYWYQQILGQGPKLLIQFQNNGVVDDSQLPKDRFSAERLKGVDSTLKIQPAKLEDSAVYLCASSLQGAYTEAFFGQGTRLTVV.